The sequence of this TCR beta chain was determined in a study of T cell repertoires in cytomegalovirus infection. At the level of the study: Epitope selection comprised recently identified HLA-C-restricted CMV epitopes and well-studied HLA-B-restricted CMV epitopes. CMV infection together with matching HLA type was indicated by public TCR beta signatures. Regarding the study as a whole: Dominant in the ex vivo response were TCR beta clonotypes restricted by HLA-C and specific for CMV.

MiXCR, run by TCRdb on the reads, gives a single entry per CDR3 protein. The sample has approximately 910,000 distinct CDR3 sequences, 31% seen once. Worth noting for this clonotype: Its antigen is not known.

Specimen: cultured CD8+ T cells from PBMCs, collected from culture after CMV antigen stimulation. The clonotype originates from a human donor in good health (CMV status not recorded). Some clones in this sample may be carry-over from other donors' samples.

The CDR3 loop reads CASSEAGYISGNTIYF. In DNA, the CDR3 is TGTGCCAGCAGTGAAGCAGGGTATATCTCTGGAAACACCATATATTTT. The rearrangement links TRBV2 to TRBJ1-3, with D hard to call. The CDR3 consists of 16 residues. Trimming removed 0 bases from V and 0 bases from J, with 9 bases in between. Germline assignment: CDR1 SNHLY and CDR2 FYNNEI.